This T cell receptor (beta chain) was identified in a study of monozygotic twins with inflammatory bowel disease. As for this clonotype: Its antigen is as yet unknown.

Two nested PCRs, about 16 and 10 cycles, amplified TCRalpha and TCRbeta cDNA. TCRdb derives one entry per CDR3 protein from the 5' RACE reads, leaving out DNA. Its table lists fewer than 400,000 distinct CDR3 sequences. CDR1 is LGHDT and CDR2 is YNNKEL in the germline V gene (reference sequence). There are 14 residues in the CDR3. Broader study findings: Fewer shared clonotypes with others were found in IBD patients than in healthy twins, especially with disease activity. Patients received differing immunosuppressive treatments, which may have added variability to their repertoires.

The sample taken for sequencing was blood. The TCR sequence derives from a human donor with ulcerative colitis or Crohn's disease, or a healthy co-twin of an affected twin (not recorded which). The chain joins TRBV3-1 to TRBJ1-2; TCRdb designates TRBD1, a call that cannot be tested without DNA. CDR3 in amino acids: CASSQESRTNGYTF.